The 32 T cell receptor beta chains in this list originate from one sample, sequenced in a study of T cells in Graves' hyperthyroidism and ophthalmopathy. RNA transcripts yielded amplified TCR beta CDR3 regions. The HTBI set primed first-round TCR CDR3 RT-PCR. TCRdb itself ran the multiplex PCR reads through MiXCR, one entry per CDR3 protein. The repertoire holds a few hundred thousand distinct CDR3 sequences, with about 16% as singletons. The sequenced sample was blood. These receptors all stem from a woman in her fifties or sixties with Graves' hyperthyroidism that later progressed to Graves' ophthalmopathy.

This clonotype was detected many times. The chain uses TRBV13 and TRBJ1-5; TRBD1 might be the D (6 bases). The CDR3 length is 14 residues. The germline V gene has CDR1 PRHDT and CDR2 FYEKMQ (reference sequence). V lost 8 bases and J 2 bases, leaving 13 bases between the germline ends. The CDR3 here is CASGDRSGNQPQHF. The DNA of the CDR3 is TGTGCCAGCGGTGACAGGTCTGGCAATCAGCCCCAGCATTTT.

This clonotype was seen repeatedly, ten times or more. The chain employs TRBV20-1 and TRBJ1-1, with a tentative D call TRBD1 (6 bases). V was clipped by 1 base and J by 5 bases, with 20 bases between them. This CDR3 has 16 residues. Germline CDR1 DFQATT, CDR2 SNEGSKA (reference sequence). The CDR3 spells CSARVGGGWRRTEAFF. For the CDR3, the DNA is TGCAGTGCTAGAGTAGGGGGAGGATGGAGGCGGACTGAAGCTTTCTTT.

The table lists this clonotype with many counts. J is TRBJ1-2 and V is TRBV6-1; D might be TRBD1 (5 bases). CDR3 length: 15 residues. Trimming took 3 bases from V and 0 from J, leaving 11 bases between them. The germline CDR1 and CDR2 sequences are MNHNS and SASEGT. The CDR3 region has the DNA TGTGCCAGCAGTGATTACAGGTCCACTAACTATGGCTACACCTTC. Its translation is CASSDYRSTNYGYTF.

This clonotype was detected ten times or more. The CDR3 nucleotides are TGTGCCAGCAGTTTATGGGGCGGGCCCCGAAAGAATGAGCAGTTCTTC. Amino acid sequence: CASSLWGGPRKNEQFF. The chain employs TRBV28 and TRBJ2-1, with D tentatively TRBD2 (5 bases). The CDR3 consists of 16 residues. The V and J ends lost 0 bases and 7 bases respectively, with 16 bases between them. The germline gives CDR1 MDHEN, CDR2 SYDVKM.

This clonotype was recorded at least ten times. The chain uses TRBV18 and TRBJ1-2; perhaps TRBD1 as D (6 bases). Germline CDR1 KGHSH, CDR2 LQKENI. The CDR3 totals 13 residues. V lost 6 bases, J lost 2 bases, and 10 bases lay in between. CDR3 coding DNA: TGTGCCAGCTCCGGACAGCAAAACTATGGCTACACCTTC. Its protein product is CASSGQQNYGYTF.

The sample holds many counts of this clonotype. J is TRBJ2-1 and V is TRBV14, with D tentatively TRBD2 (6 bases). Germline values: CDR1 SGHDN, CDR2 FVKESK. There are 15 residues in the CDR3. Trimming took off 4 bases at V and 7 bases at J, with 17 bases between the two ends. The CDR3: CASSRLGSEGNEQFF. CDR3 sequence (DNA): TGTGCCAGCAGCCGGTTGGGCTCGGAGGGGAATGAGCAGTTCTTC.

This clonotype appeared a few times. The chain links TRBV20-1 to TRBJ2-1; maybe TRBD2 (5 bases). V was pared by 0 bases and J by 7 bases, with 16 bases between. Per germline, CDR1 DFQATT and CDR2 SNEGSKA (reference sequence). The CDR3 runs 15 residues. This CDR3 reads CSARDKATSGNEQFF. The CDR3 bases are TGCAGTGCTAGAGATAAAGCGACTTCGGGGAATGAGCAGTTCTTC.

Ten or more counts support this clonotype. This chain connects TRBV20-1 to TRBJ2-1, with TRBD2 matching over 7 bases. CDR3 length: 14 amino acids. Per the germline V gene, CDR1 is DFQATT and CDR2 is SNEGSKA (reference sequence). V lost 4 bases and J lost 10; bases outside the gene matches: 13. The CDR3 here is CSATWDYGGNEQFF. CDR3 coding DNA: TGCAGTGCTACCTGGGACTACGGGGGTAACGAGCAGTTCTTC.

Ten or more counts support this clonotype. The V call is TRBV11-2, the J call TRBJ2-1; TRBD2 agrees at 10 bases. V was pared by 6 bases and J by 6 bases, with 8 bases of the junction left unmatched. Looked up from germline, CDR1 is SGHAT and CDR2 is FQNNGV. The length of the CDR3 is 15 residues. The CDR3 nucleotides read TGTGCCAGCAGACGACCGGGACTAGCGATCAATGAGCAGTTCTTC. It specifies CASRRPGLAINEQFF.

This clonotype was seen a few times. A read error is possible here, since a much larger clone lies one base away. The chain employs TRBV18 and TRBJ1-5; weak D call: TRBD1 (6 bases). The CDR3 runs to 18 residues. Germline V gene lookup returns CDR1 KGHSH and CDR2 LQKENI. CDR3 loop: CVSSPRRKGGGHNQPQHF. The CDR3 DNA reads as TGTGTCAGCTCACCACGGCGAAAAGGGGGGGGTCACAATCAGCCCCAGCATTTT.

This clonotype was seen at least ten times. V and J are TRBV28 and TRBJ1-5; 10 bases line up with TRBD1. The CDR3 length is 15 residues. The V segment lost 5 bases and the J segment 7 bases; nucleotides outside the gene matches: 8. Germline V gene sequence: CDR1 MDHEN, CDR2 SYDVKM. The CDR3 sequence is CASSGTPTGGQPQHF. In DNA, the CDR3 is TGTGCCAGCAGTGGGACCCCGACAGGGGGCCAGCCCCAGCATTTT.

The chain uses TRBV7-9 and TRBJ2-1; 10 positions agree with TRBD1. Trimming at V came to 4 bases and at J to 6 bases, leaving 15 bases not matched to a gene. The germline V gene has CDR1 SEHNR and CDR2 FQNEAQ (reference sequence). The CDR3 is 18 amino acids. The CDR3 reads CASSSHFDGTGVVNEQFF. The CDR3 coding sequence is TGTGCCAGCAGCTCACATTTCGACGGGACAGGGGTGGTCAATGAGCAGTTCTTC.

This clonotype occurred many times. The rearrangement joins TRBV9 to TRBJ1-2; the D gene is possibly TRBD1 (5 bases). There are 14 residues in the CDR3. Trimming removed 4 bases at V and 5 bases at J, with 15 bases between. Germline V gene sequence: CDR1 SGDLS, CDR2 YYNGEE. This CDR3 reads CASSPSGATYGYTF. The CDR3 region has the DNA TGTGCCAGCAGCCCTAGCGGGGCTACATATGGCTACACCTTC.

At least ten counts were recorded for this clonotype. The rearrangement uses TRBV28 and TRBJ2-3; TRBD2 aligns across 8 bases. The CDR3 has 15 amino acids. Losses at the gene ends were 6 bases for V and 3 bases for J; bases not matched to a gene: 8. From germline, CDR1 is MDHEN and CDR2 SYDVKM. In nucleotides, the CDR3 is TGTGCCAGCAGCTCAGCGGGGGCTGGAACAGATACGCAGTATTTT. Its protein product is CASSSAGAGTDTQYF.

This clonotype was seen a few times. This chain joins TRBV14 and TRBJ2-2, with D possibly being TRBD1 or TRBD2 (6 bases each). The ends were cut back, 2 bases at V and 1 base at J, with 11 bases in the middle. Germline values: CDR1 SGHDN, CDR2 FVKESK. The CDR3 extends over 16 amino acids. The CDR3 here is CASSQLKGGNTGELFF. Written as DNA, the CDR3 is TGTGCCAGCAGCCAACTAAAGGGGGGGAACACCGGGGAGCTGTTTTTT. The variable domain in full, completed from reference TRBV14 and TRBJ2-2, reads EAGVTQFPSHSVIEKGQTVTLRCDPISGHDNLYWYRRVMGKEIKFLLHFVKESKQDESGMPNNRFLAERTGGTYSTLKVQPAELEDSGVYFCASSQLKGGNTGELFFGEGSRLTVL.

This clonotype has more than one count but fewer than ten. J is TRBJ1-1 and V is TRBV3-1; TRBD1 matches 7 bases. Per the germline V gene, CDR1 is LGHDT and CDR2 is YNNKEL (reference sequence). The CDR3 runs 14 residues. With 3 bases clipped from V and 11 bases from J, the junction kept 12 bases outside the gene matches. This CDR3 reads CASSHRLGGAGAFF. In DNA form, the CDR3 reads TGTGCCAGCAGCCATAGACTAGGGGGCGCGGGGGCTTTCTTT.

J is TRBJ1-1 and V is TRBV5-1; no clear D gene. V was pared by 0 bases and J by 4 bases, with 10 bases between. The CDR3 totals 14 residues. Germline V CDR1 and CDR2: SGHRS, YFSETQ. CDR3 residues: CASSLAQTGTEAFF. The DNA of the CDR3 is TGCGCCAGCAGCTTGGCTCAGACGGGCACTGAAGCTTTCTTT. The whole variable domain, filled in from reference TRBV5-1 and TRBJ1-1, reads KAGVTQTPRYLIKTRGQQVTLSCSPISGHRSVSWYQQTPGQGLQFLFEYFSETQRNKGNFPGRFSGRQFSNSRSEMNVSTLELGDSALYLCASSLAQTGTEAFFGQGTRLTVV.

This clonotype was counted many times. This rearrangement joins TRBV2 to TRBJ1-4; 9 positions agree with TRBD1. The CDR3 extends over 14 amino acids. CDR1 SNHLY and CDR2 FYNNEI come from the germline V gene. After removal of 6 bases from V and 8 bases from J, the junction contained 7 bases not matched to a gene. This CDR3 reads CASSSGQGDEKLFF. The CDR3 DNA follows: TGTGCCAGCAGCTCGGGACAGGGAGACGAAAAACTGTTTTTT.

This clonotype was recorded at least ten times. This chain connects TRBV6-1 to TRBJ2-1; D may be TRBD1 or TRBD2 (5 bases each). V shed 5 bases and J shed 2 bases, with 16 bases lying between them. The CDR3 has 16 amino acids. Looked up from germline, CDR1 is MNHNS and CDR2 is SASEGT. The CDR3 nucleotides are TGTGCCAGCAGTCCTTGGGACCCGCTGACCTACAATGAGCAGTTCTTC. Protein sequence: CASSPWDPLTYNEQFF.

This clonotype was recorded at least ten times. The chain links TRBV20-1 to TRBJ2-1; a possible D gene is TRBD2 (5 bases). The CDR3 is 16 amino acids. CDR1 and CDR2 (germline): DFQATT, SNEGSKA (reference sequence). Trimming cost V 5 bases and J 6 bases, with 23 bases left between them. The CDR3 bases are TGCAGTGCTGAAAGAGGGTGGGGAACTGGTGTCAATGAGCAGTTCTTC. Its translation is CSAERGWGTGVNEQFF.

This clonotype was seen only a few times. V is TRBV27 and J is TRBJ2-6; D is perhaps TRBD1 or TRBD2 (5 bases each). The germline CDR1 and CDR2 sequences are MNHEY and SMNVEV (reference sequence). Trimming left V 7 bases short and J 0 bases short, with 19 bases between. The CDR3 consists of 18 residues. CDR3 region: CASTPRGPLLSGANVLTF. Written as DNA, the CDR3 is TGTGCCAGCACCCCCCGGGGCCCTCTCCTCTCTGGGGCCAACGTCCTGACTTTC.

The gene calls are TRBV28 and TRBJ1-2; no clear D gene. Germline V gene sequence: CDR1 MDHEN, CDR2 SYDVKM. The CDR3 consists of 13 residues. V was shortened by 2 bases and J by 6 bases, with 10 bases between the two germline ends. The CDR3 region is CASSLTDANGYTF. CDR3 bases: TGTGCCAGCAGTTTAACGGACGCAAATGGCTACACCTTC.

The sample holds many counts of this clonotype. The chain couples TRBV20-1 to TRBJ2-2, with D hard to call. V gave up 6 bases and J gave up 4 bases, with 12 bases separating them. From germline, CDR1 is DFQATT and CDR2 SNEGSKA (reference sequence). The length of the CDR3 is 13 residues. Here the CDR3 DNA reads TGCAGTGCCAGCCTGCCCCGCACCGGGGAGCTGTTTTTT. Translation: CSASLPRTGELFF.

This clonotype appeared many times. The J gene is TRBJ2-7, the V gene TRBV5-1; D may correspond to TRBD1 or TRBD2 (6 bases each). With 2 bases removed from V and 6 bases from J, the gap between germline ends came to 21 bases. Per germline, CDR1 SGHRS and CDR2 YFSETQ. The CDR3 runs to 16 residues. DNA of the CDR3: TGCGCCAGCAGCTTAAAGGGCTATGGGGGGCGCGCCGAGCAGTACTTC. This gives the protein CASSLKGYGGRAEQYF.

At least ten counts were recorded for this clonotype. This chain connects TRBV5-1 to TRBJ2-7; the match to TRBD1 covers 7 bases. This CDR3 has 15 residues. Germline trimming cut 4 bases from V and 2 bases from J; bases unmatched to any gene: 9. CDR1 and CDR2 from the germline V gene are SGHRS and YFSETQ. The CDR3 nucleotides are TGCGCCAGCAGCCCGGAAGGGACAGTAACCTACGAGCAGTACTTC. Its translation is CASSPEGTVTYEQYF.

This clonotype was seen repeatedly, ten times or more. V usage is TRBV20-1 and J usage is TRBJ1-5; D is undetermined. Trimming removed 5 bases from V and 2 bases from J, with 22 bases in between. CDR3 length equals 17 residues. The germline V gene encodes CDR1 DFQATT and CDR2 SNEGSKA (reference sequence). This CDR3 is CSAPSGGLMRGNQPQHF. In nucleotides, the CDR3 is TGCAGTGCTCCTTCTGGTGGGTTAATGAGGGGCAATCAGCCCCAGCATTTT.

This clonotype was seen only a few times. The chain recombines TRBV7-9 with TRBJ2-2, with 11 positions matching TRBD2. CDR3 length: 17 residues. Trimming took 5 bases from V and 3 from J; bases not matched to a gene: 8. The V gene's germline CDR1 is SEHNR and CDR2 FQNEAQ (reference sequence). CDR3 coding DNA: TGTGCCAGCAGCAGAGGGCTAGCGGGAGGACACACCGGGGAGCTGTTTTTT. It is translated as CASSRGLAGGHTGELFF.

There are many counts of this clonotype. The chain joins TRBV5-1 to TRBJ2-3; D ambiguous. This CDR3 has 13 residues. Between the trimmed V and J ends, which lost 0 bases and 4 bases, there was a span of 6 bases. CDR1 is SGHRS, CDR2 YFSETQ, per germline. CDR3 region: CASSLDDSDTQYF. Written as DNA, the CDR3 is TGCGCCAGCAGCTTGGATGACTCAGATACGCAGTATTTT.

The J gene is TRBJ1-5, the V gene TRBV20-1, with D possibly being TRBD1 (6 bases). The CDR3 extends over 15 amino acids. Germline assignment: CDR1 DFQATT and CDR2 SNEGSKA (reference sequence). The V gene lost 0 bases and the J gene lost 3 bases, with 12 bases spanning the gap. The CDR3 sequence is CSARDLTGYNQPQHF. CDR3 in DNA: TGCAGTGCTAGAGACCTCACAGGGTACAATCAGCCCCAGCATTTT.

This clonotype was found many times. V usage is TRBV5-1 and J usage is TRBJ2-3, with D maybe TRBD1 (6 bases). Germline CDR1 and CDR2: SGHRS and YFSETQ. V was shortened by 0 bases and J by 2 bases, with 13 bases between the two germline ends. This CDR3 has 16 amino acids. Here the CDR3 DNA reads TGCGCCAGCAGCTTGGCCCAGGGGCCGCCCACAGATACGCAGTATTTT. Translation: CASSLAQGPPTDTQYF.

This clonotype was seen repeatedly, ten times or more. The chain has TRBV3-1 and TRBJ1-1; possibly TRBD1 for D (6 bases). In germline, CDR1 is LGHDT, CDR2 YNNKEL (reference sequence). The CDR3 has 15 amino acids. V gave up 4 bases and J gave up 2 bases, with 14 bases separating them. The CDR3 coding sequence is TGTGCCAGCAGCCTTCAGGGGATGGGAAACACTGAAGCTTTCTTT. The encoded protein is CASSLQGMGNTEAFF.

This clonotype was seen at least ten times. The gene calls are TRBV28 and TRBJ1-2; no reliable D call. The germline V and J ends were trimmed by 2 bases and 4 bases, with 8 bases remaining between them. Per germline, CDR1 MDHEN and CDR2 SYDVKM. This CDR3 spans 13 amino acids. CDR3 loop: CASSLGRGYGYTF. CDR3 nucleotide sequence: TGTGCCAGCAGTTTAGGGCGCGGCTATGGCTACACCTTC.